This T cell receptor beta chain emerged from a study of OX40 agonist ivuxolimab in advanced cancers. As for the study in general: An anti-OX40 (CD134) antibody with agonistic activity, ivuxolimab, was administered to patients. The dose-escalation cohort had hepatocellular carcinoma, melanoma, renal cell or head and neck cancer. At 82.7% male, the cohort had a mean age of approximately 60 years, ranging from about 23 to 80.

The CDR3 consists of 15 residues. Trimming at V came to 0 bases and at J to 1 base, leaving 4 bases not matched to a gene. CDR1 and CDR2 from the germline V gene are SQVTM and ANQGSEA. Produced via immunoSEQ multiplex PCR; TCRdb's table is partial and in-frame only. The table records more than 30,000 clones, roughly three quarters of them present only once. Blood draws occurred at baseline, cycle 4 day 1, and cycle 7 day 1. The sequence derives from an adult with an advanced solid tumor such as melanoma, head and neck, liver or kidney cancer. The sequencing here drew on CD4+ or CD8+ T cells sorted from blood, taken in a trial of the OX40 agonist ivuxolimab. The rearrangement joins TRBV29-1 to TRBJ2-3, with 7 bases lining up with TRBD2. The CDR3 spells CSVEEGGRRTDTQYF. Here the CDR3 DNA reads TGCAGCGTTGAAGAGGGCGGGAGACGCACAGATACGCAGTATTTT.